The present TCR beta chain was sequenced within a study of shared clonotypes between healthy human individuals. Germline V gene lookup returns CDR1 LNHDA and CDR2 SQIVND (reference sequence). V lost 5 bases and J lost 4, with 15 bases in between. There are 15 residues in the CDR3. This clone showed up just a few times. The repertoire was sequenced with immunoSEQ multiplex PCR; TCRdb's copy has only in-frame clones and lacks some. The sample holds 400,000 to 600,000 clones, approximately 94% seen once. The chain carries TRBV19 and TRBJ2-1; tentative D call: TRBD1 (6 bases). The sequenced material came from naive CD4+ T cells sorted from blood. The subset is: CD45RA+ positively selected. This sequence originates from a woman under 40 in good health. This CDR3 is CASSFPGQPYNEQFF. The CDR3 nucleotides are TGTGCCAGTAGTTTTCCGGGACAACCTTACAATGAGCAGTTCTTC.